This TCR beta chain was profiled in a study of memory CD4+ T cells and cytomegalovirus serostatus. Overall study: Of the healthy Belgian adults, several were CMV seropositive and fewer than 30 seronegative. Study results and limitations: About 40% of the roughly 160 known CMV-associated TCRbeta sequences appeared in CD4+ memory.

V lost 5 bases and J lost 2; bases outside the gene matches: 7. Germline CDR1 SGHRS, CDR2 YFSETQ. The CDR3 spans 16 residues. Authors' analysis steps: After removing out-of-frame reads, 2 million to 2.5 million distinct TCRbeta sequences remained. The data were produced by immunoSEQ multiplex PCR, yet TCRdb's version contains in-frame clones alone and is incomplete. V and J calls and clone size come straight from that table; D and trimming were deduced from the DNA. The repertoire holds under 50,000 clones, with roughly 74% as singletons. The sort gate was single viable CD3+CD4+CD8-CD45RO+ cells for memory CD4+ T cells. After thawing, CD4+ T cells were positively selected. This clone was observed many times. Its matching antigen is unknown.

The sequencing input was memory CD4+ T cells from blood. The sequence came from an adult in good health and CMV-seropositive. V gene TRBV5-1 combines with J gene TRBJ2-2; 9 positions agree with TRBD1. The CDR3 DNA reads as TGCGCCAGCAGTCAAGACAGGGGGTTTAACACCGGGGAGCTGTTTTTT. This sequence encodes CASSQDRGFNTGELFF. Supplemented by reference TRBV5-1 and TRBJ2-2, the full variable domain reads KAGVTQTPRYLIKTRGQQVTLSCSPISGHRSVSWYQQTPGQGLQFLFEYFSETQRNKGNFPGRFSGRQFSNSRSEMNVSTLELGDSALYLCASSQDRGFNTGELFFGEGSRLTVL.